This TCR beta chain was observed in a study of T cell repertoires in cytomegalovirus infection. The overall study: CMV infection together with matching HLA type was indicated by public TCR beta signatures. Study-wide points: The response measured ex vivo was dominated by TCR beta clonotypes (HLA-C-restricted and CMV-specific). Carriers of CMV plus the relevant HLA were identified by cumulative public TCR beta family frequency.

The length of the CDR3 is 15 residues. Germline V gene data show CDR1 as SEHNR and CDR2 as FQNEAQ (reference sequence). Trimming cost V 2 bases and J 8 bases; bases outside gene matches: 8. The sample holds a few counts of this clonotype. The antigen is not known. TCRdb fed the reads into MiXCR, producing one record per CDR3 protein. The data show approximately 990,000 distinct CDR3 sequences, approximately 32% seen once. The source material was cultured CD8+ T cells from PBMCs, sampled from culture after CMV antigen stimulation. The chain links TRBV7-9 to TRBJ2-1; 8 nucleotides agree with TRBD2. The clonotype originates from a human donor in good health (CMV status not recorded). Some clones in this sample may be carry-over from other donors' samples. CDR3 region: CASSLRRLANDEQFF. CDR3 DNA sequence: TGTGCCAGCAGCTTACGAAGACTAGCGAACGATGAGCAGTTCTTC.